The 15 T cell receptor beta chains listed next were all sequenced from one sample in a study of cytomegalovirus exposure and HLA in healthy donors. It was with 60 Vbeta and 13 Jbeta primers that the PCR ran. Profiled with immunoSEQ multiplex PCR; TCRdb holds only in-frame clones, not every one. The sample carries under 140,000 clones, about three quarters recorded once. What was sequenced was PBMCs. These receptors all stem from an older woman in good health and CMV-seropositive.

The rearrangement links TRBV13 to TRBJ1-2; TRBD1 matches 7 bases. Germline assignment: CDR1 PRHDT and CDR2 FYEKMQ (reference sequence). This CDR3 is built from 14 residues. After removal of 5 bases from V and 4 bases from J, the junction contained 7 bases not matched to a gene. In nucleotides, the CDR3 is TGTGCCAGCAGCAGGGGGCGACCCACCTATGGCTACACCTTC. It specifies CASSRGRPTYGYTF.

The chain combines TRBV5-1 with TRBJ2-7; 7 bases fit TRBD1. V shed 0 bases, J shed 3 bases, and the junction held 3 bases outside the gene matches. The V gene's germline CDR1 is SGHRS and CDR2 YFSETQ. The CDR3 contains 14 residues. CDR3 residues: CASSLGGTDYEQYF. For the CDR3, the DNA is TGCGCCAGCAGCTTGGGTGGGACAGACTACGAGCAGTACTTC.

This rearrangement joins TRBV4-1 to TRBJ2-7, with 7 positions matching TRBD2. The CDR3 totals 14 residues. V gave up 2 bases and J gave up 0 bases; unmatched junction bases: 1. Germline V lookup: CDR1 MGHRA, CDR2 YSYEKL. This CDR3 is CASSQPGGSYEQYF. CDR3 nucleotide sequence: TGCGCCAGCAGCCAACCGGGGGGCTCCTACGAGCAGTACTTC.

V gene TRBV15 combines with J gene TRBJ1-1, with TRBD1 identical over 7 bases. Germline assignment: CDR1 LNHNV and CDR2 YYDKDF (reference sequence). The CDR3 is 14 residues long. Trimming took 6 bases from V and 4 from J; bases not matched to a gene: 8. The CDR3: CATRETGTPTEAFF. CDR3 in DNA: TGTGCCACCAGGGAGACAGGGACTCCCACTGAAGCTTTCTTT.

The chain couples TRBV19 to TRBJ1-5, with D maybe TRBD1 (6 bases). The V end lost 5 bases, the J end lost 6 bases, and 11 bases lay between the germline ends. The CDR3 is 13 residues long. Germline V gives CDR1 LNHDA, CDR2 SQIVND (reference sequence). CDR3 amino acids: CASSEGGSQPQHF. For the CDR3, the DNA is TGTGCCAGTAGTGAGGGGGGGAGTCAGCCCCAGCATTTT.

The chain couples TRBV4-3 to TRBJ2-7; 10 bases align to TRBD2. V dropped 0 bases and J dropped 4; count of bases not matched to a gene: 6. Looked up from germline, CDR1 is LGHNA and CDR2 is YSLEER. This CDR3 is 16 amino acids long. The CDR3 region is CASSQERGSGRYEQYF. In DNA, the CDR3 is TGCGCCAGCAGCCAAGAGCGTGGTAGCGGGAGGTACGAGCAGTACTTC.

The rearrangement links TRBV7-3 to TRBJ2-6; D remains unclear. Germline lookup yields CDR1 SGHTA and CDR2 FQGTGA. This CDR3 is 15 amino acids long. Trimming left V 0 bases short and J 2 bases short, with 5 bases between. CDR3 residues: CASSLTTTGANVLTF. Written as DNA, the CDR3 is TGTGCCAGCAGCTTAACCACAACTGGGGCCAACGTCCTGACTTTC.

V gene TRBV19 combines with J gene TRBJ2-2; 7 nucleotides align to TRBD2. Looked up from germline, CDR1 is LNHDA and CDR2 is SQIVND (reference sequence). J lost 7 bases, V lost 5 bases, and 13 bases had no gene match. This CDR3 has 16 residues. Written as DNA, the CDR3 is TGTGCCAGTAGTGCCCGGGAAGCGGGGTCGATCGGGGAGCTGTTTTTT. The encoded protein is CASSAREAGSIGELFF.

This clone turned up a few times. The genes are TRBV18 and TRBJ2-3; no clear D. The ends were cut back, 2 bases at V and 0 bases at J, with 9 bases in the middle. The CDR3 spans 15 residues. Germline assignment: CDR1 KGHSH and CDR2 LQKENI. The CDR3 DNA is TGTGCCAGCTCACCATCCCCGACTAGCACAGATACGCAGTATTTT. Its protein is CASSPSPTSTDTQYF. Filled out from reference TRBV18 and TRBJ2-3, the complete variable domain reads NAGVMQNPRHLVRRRGQEARLRCSPMKGHSHVYWYRQLPEEGLKFMVYLQKENIIDESGMPKERFSAEFPKEGPSILRIQQVVRGDSAAYFCASSPSPTSTDTQYFGPGTRLTVL.

The chain is built from TRBV27 and TRBJ1-2, with D possibly TRBD1 on 5 matching bases. The ends were cut back, 6 bases at V and 7 bases at J, with 15 bases in the middle. The length of the CDR3 is 13 residues. Germline assignment: CDR1 MNHEY and CDR2 SMNVEV (reference sequence). CDR3 amino acids: CASRLQGSGGYTF. For the CDR3, the DNA is TGTGCCAGCAGACTCCAGGGTTCCGGTGGCTACACCTTC.

The chain carries TRBV5-1 and TRBJ2-1; D perhaps matches TRBD2 (5 bases). V lost 1 base, J lost 0 bases, and 8 bases lay in between. The CDR3 covers 15 residues. Germline V gene data show CDR1 as SGHRS and CDR2 as YFSETQ. This CDR3 is CASSLPRGSYNEQFF. The CDR3 bases are TGCGCCAGCAGCTTGCCTCGGGGCTCCTACAATGAGCAGTTCTTC.

V is TRBV5-1 and J is TRBJ2-7; no reliable D call. The germline V gene has CDR1 SGHRS and CDR2 YFSETQ. V dropped 0 bases and J dropped 2 bases, with 15 bases sitting between them. This CDR3 has 16 residues. CDR3 DNA: TGCGCCAGCAGCTTGGATACCAGTACGTTACCCTACGAGCAGTACTTC. This codes for CASSLDTSTLPYEQYF.

The sample holds a few counts of this clone. The chain couples TRBV28 to TRBJ2-6; 7 nucleotides agree with TRBD1. The CDR3 is made up of 16 amino acids. The germline CDR1 and CDR2 sequences are MDHEN and SYDVKM. Trimming at V came to 5 bases and at J to 3 bases, leaving 7 bases not matched to a gene. The CDR3 region is CASSAYRGFGANVLTF. In nucleotides, the CDR3 is TGTGCCAGCAGTGCGTACAGGGGCTTTGGGGCCAACGTCCTGACTTTC.

This chain connects TRBV13 to TRBJ1-1; 8 positions agree with TRBD1. V lost 4 bases, J lost 5 bases, and 3 bases stayed unmatched. CDR3 length: 13 residues. Germline assignment: CDR1 PRHDT and CDR2 FYEKMQ (reference sequence). The CDR3 here is CASSSTGVTEAFF. The CDR3 region has the DNA TGTGCCAGCAGCTCGACAGGGGTTACTGAAGCTTTCTTT.

V usage is TRBV4-2 and J usage is TRBJ2-1, with TRBD2 as a possible D gene (5 bases). Trimming took 4 bases from V and 7 from J, leaving 17 bases between them. Per germline, CDR1 LGHNA and CDR2 YNFKEQ. The CDR3 is 15 residues long. CDR3 DNA sequence: TGTGCCAGCAGCCCCGTACTAGTGTTAGCGAATGAGCAGTTCTTC. Translating it yields CASSPVLVLANEQFF.